The 28 T cell receptor beta chains given below trace back to one sample, sequenced in a study of cytotoxic CD8 clonotypes in ibrutinib-treated CLL. Here immunoSEQ multiplex PCR was the method, and the copy in TCRdb shows in-frame clones only, minus some. The data contain about 56,000 clones, 45% to 70% of them seen just once; the ten biggest clones take up around 20%. The input for sequencing was PBMCs, taken after 24 months of ibrutinib treatment. All receptors come from a human donor with chronic lymphocytic leukemia.

This clone was counted between two and nine times. The CDR3 region is CASSLARPGGSGYTF. In DNA form, the CDR3 reads TGTGCCAGCAGCTTGGCCCGGCCCGGAGGGAGTGGCTACACCTTC. The V call is TRBV5-4, the J call TRBJ1-2; D unresolved. V lost 0 bases to trimming and J lost 7 bases, with 16 bases between them. Looked up from germline, CDR1 is SGHNT and CDR2 is YYREEE (reference sequence). This CDR3 has 15 amino acids. Full variable domain (rest looked up from reference TRBV5-4 and TRBJ1-2): ETGVTQSPTHLIKTRGQQVTLRCSSQSGHNTVSWYQQALGQGPQFIFQYYREEENGRGNFPPRFSGLQFPNYSSELNVNALELDDSALYLCASSLARPGGSGYTFGSGTRLTVV.

The chain carries TRBV28 and TRBJ2-3; D perhaps matches TRBD1 (6 bases). The CDR3 is made up of 15 amino acids. CDR1 and CDR2 from the germline V gene are MDHEN and SYDVKM. V shed 8 bases and J shed 4 bases, with 19 bases lying between them. CDR3 residues: CASSRGRPTADTQYF. The DNA of the CDR3 is TGTGCCAGCTCCAGGGGTCGGCCCACTGCAGATACGCAGTATTTT.

The V call is TRBV5-1, the J call TRBJ1-1; D unclear. Trimming removed 5 bases at V and 6 bases at J, with 14 bases between. The germline CDR1 and CDR2 sequences are SGHRS and YFSETQ. The CDR3 has 13 residues. As DNA, the CDR3 is TGCGCCAGCAGGGGGAGTACATCCTCTGAAGCTTTCTTT. It codes for CASRGSTSSEAFF.

The genes are TRBV18 and TRBJ2-3; weak D call: TRBD1 (5 bases). Germline V lookup: CDR1 KGHSH, CDR2 LQKENI. V lost 5 bases and J 4 bases, leaving 10 bases between the germline ends. The CDR3 extends over 13 amino acids. The CDR3 is CASSADSADTQYF. The CDR3 nucleotides are TGTGCCAGCTCAGCCGACAGCGCAGATACGCAGTATTTT.

V and J are TRBV2 and TRBJ2-3, with 7 bases identical to TRBD2. The ends lost 6 bases at V and 2 bases at J; junction bases unmatched: 11. The V gene's germline CDR1 is SNHLY and CDR2 FYNNEI. The CDR3 loop spans 16 amino acids. Written as DNA, the CDR3 is TGTGCCAGCAGGCTGGGGGGGGAATTAGCCACAGATACGCAGTATTTT. It translates to CASRLGGELATDTQYF.

This rearrangement joins TRBV14 to TRBJ2-3, with 8 bases matching TRBD1. Germline V gene sequence: CDR1 SGHDN, CDR2 FVKESK. The CDR3 consists of 17 residues. V was pared by 2 bases and J by 3 bases, with 10 bases of the junction left unmatched. CDR3 sequence (DNA): TGTGCCAGCAGCCAATGGATTGGACAGGGAGGAACAGATACGCAGTATTTT. Its protein is CASSQWIGQGGTDTQYF.

The gene calls are TRBV5-4 and TRBJ1-2; TRBD1 matches at 8 bases. Germline CDR1 and CDR2: SGHNT and YYREEE (reference sequence). This CDR3 contains 14 residues. The V and J ends lost 0 bases and 8 bases, in that order; junction bases with no gene match: 6. The CDR3 sequence is CASSLGAGGAGYTF. In DNA, the CDR3 is TGTGCCAGCAGCTTGGGGGCAGGGGGCGCGGGCTACACCTTC.

CDR3 nucleotides: TGTGCCAGCAGCGTAGCGACAGGGAGTGGTTCTGGCTACACCTTC. As protein: CASSVATGSGSGYTF. This chain connects TRBV9 to TRBJ1-2, with TRBD1 matching over 7 bases. CDR1 is SGDLS, CDR2 YYNGEE, per germline. Germline trimming cut 0 bases from V and 7 bases from J; bases unmatched to any gene: 9. The length of the CDR3 is 15 residues.

This chain joins TRBV5-1 and TRBJ2-3, with TRBD1 matching 8 bases. Trimming took 3 bases from V and 2 from J; bases not matched to a gene: 14. Looked up from germline, CDR1 is SGHRS and CDR2 is YFSETQ. The CDR3 loop spans 18 amino acids. The CDR3: CASSSRDRSGGPTDTQYF. Written as DNA, the CDR3 is TGCGCCAGCAGCTCCCGGGACAGGAGTGGCGGACCCACAGATACGCAGTATTTT. Looking up the rest from reference TRBV5-1 and TRBJ2-3 gives the full variable domain: KAGVTQTPRYLIKTRGQQVTLSCSPISGHRSVSWYQQTPGQGLQFLFEYFSETQRNKGNFPGRFSGRQFSNSRSEMNVSTLELGDSALYLCASSSRDRSGGPTDTQYFGPGTRLTVL.

The chain employs TRBV29-1 and TRBJ2-5; the D gene is possibly TRBD2 (6 bases). This CDR3 contains 13 residues. V shed 4 bases and J shed 5 bases, with 14 bases lying between them. Per germline, CDR1 SQVTM and CDR2 ANQGSEA. DNA of the CDR3: TGCAGCGTTGCCGCAGCGGGTTTGGAGACCCAGTACTTC. Amino acids: CSVAAAGLETQYF.

The rearrangement uses TRBV2 and TRBJ1-1; D remains unclear. From germline, CDR1 is SNHLY and CDR2 FYNNEI. The CDR3 loop spans 13 amino acids. V was clipped by 6 bases and J by 0 bases, with 8 bases between them. The CDR3 DNA reads TGTGCCAGCAGCCAAAACATGAACACTGAAGCTTTCTTT. It codes for CASSQNMNTEAFF.

V gene TRBV19 combines with J gene TRBJ2-3; possibly TRBD1 for D (6 bases). CDR3 length: 14 residues. Trimming removed 4 bases from V and 5 bases from J, with 13 bases in between. The germline V gene has CDR1 LNHDA and CDR2 SQIVND (reference sequence). The CDR3 DNA follows: TGTGCCAGTAGTAAACAGGGAAAGGAAGATACGCAGTATTTT. This gives the protein CASSKQGKEDTQYF. The full variable domain, with the rest looked up from reference TRBV19 and TRBJ2-3, is DGGITQSPKYLFRKEGQNVTLSCEQNLNHDAMYWYRQDPGQGLRLIYYSQIVNDFQKGDIAEGYSVSREKKESFPLTVTSAQKNPTAFYLCASSKQGKEDTQYFGPGTRLTVL.

This sequence joins TRBV5-1 and TRBJ2-1, with 10 bases that match TRBD2. The CDR3 spans 14 residues. Germline CDR1 and CDR2: SGHRS and YFSETQ. V lost 2 bases and J lost 7; bases outside the gene matches: 3. CDR3 in amino acids: CASSFISGGNEQFF. The CDR3 DNA follows: TGCGCCAGCAGCTTCATTAGCGGGGGGAATGAGCAGTTCTTC. The full variable domain, rest sourced from reference TRBV5-1 and TRBJ2-1, is KAGVTQTPRYLIKTRGQQVTLSCSPISGHRSVSWYQQTPGQGLQFLFEYFSETQRNKGNFPGRFSGRQFSNSRSEMNVSTLELGDSALYLCASSFISGGNEQFFGPGTRLTVL.

This clone has only a few counts. This sequence joins TRBV5-1 and TRBJ2-3; D might be TRBD2 (5 bases). CDR3 length: 11 amino acids. Germline CDR1 and CDR2: SGHRS and YFSETQ. V dropped 2 bases and J dropped 8 bases, with 6 bases sitting between them. The CDR3 nucleotides read TGCGCCAGCAGCTTCAGCGGTACGCAGTATTTT. Its protein product is CASSFSGTQYF.

This chain uses TRBV6-1 with TRBJ1-6, with D perhaps TRBD1 (6 bases). The CDR3 has 14 residues. Trimming took off 5 bases at V and 7 bases at J, with 12 bases between the two ends. CDR1 MNHNS and CDR2 SASEGT come from the germline V gene. DNA of the CDR3: TGTGCCAGCAGTTGGACAGCTTACAATTCACCCCTCCACTTT. This gives the protein CASSWTAYNSPLHF.

A single count supports this clone. The chain joins TRBV5-4 to TRBJ2-3; tentatively, D is TRBD2 (6 bases). V shed 1 base and J shed 3 bases, with 9 bases lying between them. CDR3 size: 14 residues. CDR1 and CDR2 from the germline V gene are SGHNT and YYREEE (reference sequence). CDR3 region: CASSLWGRTDTQYF. In DNA form, the CDR3 reads TGTGCCAGCAGCTTGTGGGGGAGGACAGATACGCAGTATTTT.

The chain carries TRBV19 and TRBJ1-3; TRBD1 matches 7 bases. Germline trimming cut 3 bases from V and 5 bases from J; bases unmatched to any gene: 4. This CDR3 is 14 amino acids long. Germline-derived CDR1 and CDR2 are LNHDA and SQIVND (reference sequence). Here the CDR3 reads CASSIGTVRNTIYF. The CDR3, as DNA: TGTGCCAGTAGTATTGGGACAGTCAGAAACACCATATATTTT.

The chain joins TRBV6-1 to TRBJ1-1; D is perhaps TRBD1 (5 bases). Germline CDR1 reads MNHNS; CDR2 reads SASEGT. Trimming took off 8 bases at V and 11 bases at J, with 12 bases between the two ends. There are 10 residues in the CDR3. The CDR3 region has the DNA TGTGCCAGCGGGGGGTTGGGCGCTTTCTTT. Translating gives CASGGLGAFF.

The chain has TRBV18 and TRBJ1-1; 8 nucleotides line up with TRBD1. Germline assignment: CDR1 KGHSH and CDR2 LQKENI. This CDR3 region has 14 residues. The junction had 3 bases not matched to a gene; V was cut back by 6 bases and J by 0 bases. This CDR3 reads CASSLGQVNTEAFF. The CDR3 nucleotides read TGTGCCAGCTCCCTGGGACAGGTGAACACTGAAGCTTTCTTT.

The chain has TRBV6-1 and TRBJ2-2; 7 positions match TRBD1. Germline CDR1 and CDR2: MNHNS and SASEGT. The CDR3 is made up of 15 amino acids. The V gene end was trimmed by 4 bases and the J gene end by 4 bases; junction bases not matched to a gene: 6. The CDR3 coding sequence is TGTGCCAGCAGTGCCGGGACAGAGGCCACCGGGGAGCTGTTTTTT. This gives the protein CASSAGTEATGELFF.

The chain carries TRBV28 and TRBJ1-5; D gene uncertain. Germline values: CDR1 MDHEN, CDR2 SYDVKM. The CDR3 extends over 17 amino acids. Trimming removed 7 bases from V and 2 bases from J, with 21 bases in between. CDR3 nucleotide sequence: TGTGCCAGCACATACCCGTCCTCAGGCAGCCGCAATCAGCCCCAGCATTTT. It encodes CASTYPSSGSRNQPQHF.

This clone appeared once. The chain joins TRBV9 to TRBJ2-1; weak D call: TRBD2 (5 bases). This CDR3 has 17 amino acids. Looked up from germline, CDR1 is SGDLS and CDR2 is YYNGEE. Trimming took off 1 base at V and 5 bases at J, with 19 bases between the two ends. The CDR3 loop is CASSVKARGTRHNEQFF. CDR3 coding DNA: TGTGCCAGCAGCGTAAAGGCCCGGGGTACGAGGCACAATGAGCAGTTCTTC.

J is TRBJ1-2 and V is TRBV11-3; TRBD1 is a possible D gene (5 bases). Germline CDR1 is SGHNT and CDR2 is YENEEA. The CDR3 has 15 amino acids. The V end lost 5 bases, the J end lost 5 bases, and 18 bases lay between the germline ends. The CDR3 nucleotides are TGTGCCAGCAGCGGGCAGGGCGTGGAGTTTTATGGCTACACCTTC. It codes for CASSGQGVEFYGYTF.

The CDR3 is CASSLGQRIQETQYF. The DNA of the CDR3 is TGTGCCAGCAGCTTAGGACAGCGCATCCAAGAGACCCAGTACTTC. The chain is built from TRBV7-9 and TRBJ2-5; TRBD1 is a possible D gene (5 bases). CDR3 length: 15 residues. The ends were cut back, 1 base at V and 1 base at J, with 10 bases in the middle. CDR1 and CDR2 from the germline V gene are SEHNR and FQNEAQ (reference sequence). The variable domain in full, with the rest retrieved from reference TRBV7-9 and TRBJ2-5, is DTGVSQNPRHKITKRGQNVTFRCDPISEHNRLYWYRQTLGQGPEFLTYFQNEAQLEKSRLLSDRFSAERPKGSFSTLEIQRTEQGDSAMYLCASSLGQRIQETQYFGPGTRLLVL.

The rearrangement links TRBV6-1 to TRBJ2-5; the D gene is possibly TRBD1 (6 bases). V gave up 7 bases and J gave up 2 bases, with 11 bases separating them. The CDR3 length is 13 residues. Per the germline V gene, CDR1 is MNHNS and CDR2 is SASEGT. CDR3 region: CASNRQGQETQYF. The CDR3 nucleotides read TGTGCCAGCAACCGTCAGGGGCAAGAGACCCAGTACTTC.

V gene TRBV4-1 combines with J gene TRBJ1-1; the match to TRBD1 covers 7 bases. Germline CDR1 and CDR2: MGHRA and YSYEKL. CDR3 length: 15 residues. V lost 1 base and J lost 3; bases outside the gene matches: 5. In nucleotides, the CDR3 is TGCGCCAGCAGCCAAGTCCCGGGACAGCACACTGAAGCTTTCTTT. As protein: CASSQVPGQHTEAFF.

This sequence joins TRBV18 and TRBJ1-3; D is perhaps TRBD1 (6 bases). The V and J ends lost 1 base and 2 bases respectively, with 21 bases between them. CDR1 and CDR2 from the germline V gene are KGHSH and LQKENI. This CDR3 region has 19 residues. As DNA, the CDR3 is TGTGCCAGCTCACCACGGCCTTCTCGACAGGCCAACACTGGAAACACCATATATTTT. Translation gives CASSPRPSRQANTGNTIYF. The full variable domain, with the rest looked up from reference TRBV18 and TRBJ1-3, is NAGVMQNPRHLVRRRGQEARLRCSPMKGHSHVYWYRQLPEEGLKFMVYLQKENIIDESGMPKERFSAEFPKEGPSILRIQQVVRGDSAAYFCASSPRPSRQANTGNTIYFGEGSWLTVV.

The chain joins TRBV19 to TRBJ1-1, with 7 nucleotides matching TRBD1. Germline assignment: CDR1 LNHDA and CDR2 SQIVND (reference sequence). CDR3 length equals 13 residues. V was pared by 6 bases and J by 3 bases, with 4 bases of the junction left unmatched. The CDR3 reads CASSRQGDTEAFF. In DNA form, the CDR3 reads TGTGCCAGTAGCCGACAGGGAGACACTGAAGCTTTCTTT.